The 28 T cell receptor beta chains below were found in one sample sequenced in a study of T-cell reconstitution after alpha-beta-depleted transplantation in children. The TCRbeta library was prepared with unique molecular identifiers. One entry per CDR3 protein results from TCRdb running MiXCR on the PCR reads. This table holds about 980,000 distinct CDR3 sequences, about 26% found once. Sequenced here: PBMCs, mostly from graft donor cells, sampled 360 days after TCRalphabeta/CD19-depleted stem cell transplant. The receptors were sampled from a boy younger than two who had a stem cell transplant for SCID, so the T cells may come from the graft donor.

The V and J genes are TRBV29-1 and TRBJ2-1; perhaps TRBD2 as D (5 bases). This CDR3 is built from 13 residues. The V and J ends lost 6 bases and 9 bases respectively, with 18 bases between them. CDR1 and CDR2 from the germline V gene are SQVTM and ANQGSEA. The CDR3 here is CSVYGVLESEQFF. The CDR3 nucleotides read TGCAGCGTATACGGGGTTTTGGAGAGTGAGCAGTTCTTC.

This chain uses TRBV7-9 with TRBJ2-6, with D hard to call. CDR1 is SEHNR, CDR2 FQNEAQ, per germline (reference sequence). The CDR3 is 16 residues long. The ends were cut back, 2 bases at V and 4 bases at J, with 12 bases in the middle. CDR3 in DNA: TGTGCCAGCAGCTTACAGAGGTACTCGGGGGCCAACGTCCTGACTTTC. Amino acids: CASSLQRYSGANVLTF.

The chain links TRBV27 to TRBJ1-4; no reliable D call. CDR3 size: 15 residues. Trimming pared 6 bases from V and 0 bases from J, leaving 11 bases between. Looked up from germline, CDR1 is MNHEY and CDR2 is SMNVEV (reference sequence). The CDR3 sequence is CASRGWGTTNEKLFF. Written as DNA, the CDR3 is TGTGCCAGCAGGGGTTGGGGTACAACTAATGAAAAACTGTTTTTT. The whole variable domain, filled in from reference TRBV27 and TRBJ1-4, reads EAQVTQNPRYLITVTGKKLTVTCSQNMNHEYMSWYRQDPGLGLRQIYYSMNVEVTDKGDVPEGYKVSRKEKRNFPLILESPSPNQTSLYFCASRGWGTTNEKLFFGSGTQLSVL.

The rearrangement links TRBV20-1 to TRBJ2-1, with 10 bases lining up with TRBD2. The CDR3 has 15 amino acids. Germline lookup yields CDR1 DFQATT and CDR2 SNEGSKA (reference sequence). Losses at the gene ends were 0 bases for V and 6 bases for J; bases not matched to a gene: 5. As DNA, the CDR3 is TGCAGTGCTAGAGATATAAAGCGGGGGGGCAATGAGCAGTTCTTC. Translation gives CSARDIKRGGNEQFF.

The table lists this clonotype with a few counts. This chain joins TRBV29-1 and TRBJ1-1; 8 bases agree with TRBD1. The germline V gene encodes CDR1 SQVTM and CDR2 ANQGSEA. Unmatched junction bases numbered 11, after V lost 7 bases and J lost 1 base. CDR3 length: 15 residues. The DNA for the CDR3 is TGCAGCGCCAAAACCAGGGGGCGGACGAACACTGAAGCTTTCTTT. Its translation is CSAKTRGRTNTEAFF.

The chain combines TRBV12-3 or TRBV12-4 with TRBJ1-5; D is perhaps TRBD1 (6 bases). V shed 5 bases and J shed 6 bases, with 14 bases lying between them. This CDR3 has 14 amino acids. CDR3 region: CASSPYSTGQPQHF. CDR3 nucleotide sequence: TGTGCCAGCAGTCCCTACTCGACAGGTCAGCCCCAGCATTTT.

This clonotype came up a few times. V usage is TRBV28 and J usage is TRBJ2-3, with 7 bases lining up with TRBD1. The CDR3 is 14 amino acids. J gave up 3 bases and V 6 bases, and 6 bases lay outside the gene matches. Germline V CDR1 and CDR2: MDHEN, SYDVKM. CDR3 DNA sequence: TGTGCCAGCAGACTCGGGACAGCAACAGATACGCAGTATTTT. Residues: CASRLGTATDTQYF.

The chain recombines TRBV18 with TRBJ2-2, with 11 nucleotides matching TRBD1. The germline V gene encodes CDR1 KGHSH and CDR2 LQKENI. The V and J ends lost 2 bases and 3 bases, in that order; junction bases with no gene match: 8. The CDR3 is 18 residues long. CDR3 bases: TGTGCCAGCTCACCAAGACGGGACAGGGGGACGGACACCGGGGAGCTGTTTTTT. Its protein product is CASSPRRDRGTDTGELFF.

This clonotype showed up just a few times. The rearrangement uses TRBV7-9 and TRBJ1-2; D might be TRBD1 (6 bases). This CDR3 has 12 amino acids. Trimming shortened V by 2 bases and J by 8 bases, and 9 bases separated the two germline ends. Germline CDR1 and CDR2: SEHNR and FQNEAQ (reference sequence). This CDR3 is CASSLTGRGYTF. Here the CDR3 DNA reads TGTGCCAGCAGCTTAACAGGGCGAGGCTACACCTTC.

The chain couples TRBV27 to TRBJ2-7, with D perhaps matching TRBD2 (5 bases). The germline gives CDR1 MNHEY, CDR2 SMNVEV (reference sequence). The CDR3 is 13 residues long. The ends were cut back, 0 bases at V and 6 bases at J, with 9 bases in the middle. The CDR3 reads CASSLSRASEQYF. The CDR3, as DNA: TGTGCCAGCAGTTTATCGAGGGCAAGCGAGCAGTACTTC.

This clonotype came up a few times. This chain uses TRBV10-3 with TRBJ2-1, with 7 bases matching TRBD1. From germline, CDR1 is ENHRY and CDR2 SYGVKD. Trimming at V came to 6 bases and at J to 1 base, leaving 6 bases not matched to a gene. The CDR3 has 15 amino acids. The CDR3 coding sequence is TGTGCCATCAGCTACCCGGGACAGTCCTACAATGAGCAGTTCTTC. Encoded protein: CAISYPGQSYNEQFF.

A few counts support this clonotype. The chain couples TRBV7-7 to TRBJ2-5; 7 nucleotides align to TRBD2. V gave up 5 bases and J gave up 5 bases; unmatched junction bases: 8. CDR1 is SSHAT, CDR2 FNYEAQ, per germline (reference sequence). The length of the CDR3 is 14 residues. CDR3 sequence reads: CASSQGLESETQYF. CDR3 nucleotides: TGTGCCAGCAGCCAAGGACTAGAGTCGGAGACCCAGTACTTC.

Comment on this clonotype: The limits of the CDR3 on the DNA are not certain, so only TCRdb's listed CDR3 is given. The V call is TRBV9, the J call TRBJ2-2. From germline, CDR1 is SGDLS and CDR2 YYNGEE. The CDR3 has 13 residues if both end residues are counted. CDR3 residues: CASSVFGAGELFF.

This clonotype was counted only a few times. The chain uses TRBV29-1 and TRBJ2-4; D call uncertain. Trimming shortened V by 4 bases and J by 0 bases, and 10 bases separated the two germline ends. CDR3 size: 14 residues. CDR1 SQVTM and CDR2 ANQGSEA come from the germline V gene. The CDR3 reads CSVAQTGAKNIQYF. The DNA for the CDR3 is TGCAGCGTTGCCCAGACGGGAGCCAAAAACATTCAGTACTTC.

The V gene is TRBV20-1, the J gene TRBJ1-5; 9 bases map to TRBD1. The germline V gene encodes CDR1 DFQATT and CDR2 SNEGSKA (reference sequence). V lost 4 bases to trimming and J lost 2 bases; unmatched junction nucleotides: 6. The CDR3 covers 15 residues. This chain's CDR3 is CSATQGARGNQPQHF. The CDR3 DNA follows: TGCAGTGCTACACAGGGGGCTCGGGGCAATCAGCCCCAGCATTTT.

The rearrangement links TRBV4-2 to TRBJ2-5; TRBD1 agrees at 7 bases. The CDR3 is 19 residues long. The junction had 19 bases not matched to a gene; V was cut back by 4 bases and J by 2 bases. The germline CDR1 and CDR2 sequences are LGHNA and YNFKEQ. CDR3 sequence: CASSRIGRRGHQFQETQYF. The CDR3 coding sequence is TGTGCCAGCAGCCGGATTGGGAGAAGGGGGCATCAATTTCAAGAGACCCAGTACTTC.

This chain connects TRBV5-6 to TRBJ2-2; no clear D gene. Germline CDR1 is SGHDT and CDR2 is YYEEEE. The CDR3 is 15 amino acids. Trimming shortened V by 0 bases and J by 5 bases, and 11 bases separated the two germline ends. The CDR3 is CASSLGPPRTGELFF. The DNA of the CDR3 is TGTGCCAGCAGCTTGGGCCCCCCTAGAACCGGGGAGCTGTTTTTT. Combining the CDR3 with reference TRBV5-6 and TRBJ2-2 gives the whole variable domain DAGVTQSPTHLIKTRGQQVTLRCSPKSGHDTVSWYQQALGQGPQFIFQYYEEEERQRGNFPDRFSGHQFPNYSSELNVNALLLGDSALYLCASSLGPPRTGELFFGEGSRLTVL.

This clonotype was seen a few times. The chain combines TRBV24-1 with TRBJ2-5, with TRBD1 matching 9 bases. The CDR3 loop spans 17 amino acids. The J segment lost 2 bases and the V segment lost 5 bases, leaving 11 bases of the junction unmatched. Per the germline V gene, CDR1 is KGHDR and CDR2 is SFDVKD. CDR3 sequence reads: CATSVGRSDRGQETQYF. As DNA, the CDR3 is TGTGCCACCAGTGTGGGGCGTTCCGACAGGGGGCAAGAGACCCAGTACTTC.

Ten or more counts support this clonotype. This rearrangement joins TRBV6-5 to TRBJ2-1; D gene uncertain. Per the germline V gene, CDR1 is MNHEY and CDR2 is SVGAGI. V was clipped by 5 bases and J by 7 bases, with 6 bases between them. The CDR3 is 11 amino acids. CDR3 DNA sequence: TGTGCCAGCAGTGGCTGGAATGAGCAGTTCTTC. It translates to CASSGWNEQFF.

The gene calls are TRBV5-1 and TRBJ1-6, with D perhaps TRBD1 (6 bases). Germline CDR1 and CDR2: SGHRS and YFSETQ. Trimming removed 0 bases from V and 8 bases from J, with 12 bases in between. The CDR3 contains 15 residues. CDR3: CASSLDTGNDSPLHF. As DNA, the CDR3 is TGCGCCAGCAGCTTGGATACAGGGAACGATTCACCCCTCCACTTT.

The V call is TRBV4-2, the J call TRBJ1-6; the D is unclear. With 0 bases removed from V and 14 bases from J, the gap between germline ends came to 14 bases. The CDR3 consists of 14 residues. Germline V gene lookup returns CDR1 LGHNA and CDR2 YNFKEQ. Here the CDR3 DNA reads TGTGCCAGCAGCCAAGAAAGGGCTGTTGGGTCCCTCCACTTT. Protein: CASSQERAVGSLHF.

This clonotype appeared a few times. The CDR3 is CASSLGQGPYFF. The CDR3 DNA sequence: TGTGCCAGCAGTTTAGGGCAGGGTCCGTACTTCTTC. The chain joins TRBV12-3 or TRBV12-4 to TRBJ2-1; TRBD1 is a possible D gene (5 bases). V was trimmed by 1 base and J by 16 bases, leaving 14 bases between them. The CDR3 loop spans 12 amino acids.

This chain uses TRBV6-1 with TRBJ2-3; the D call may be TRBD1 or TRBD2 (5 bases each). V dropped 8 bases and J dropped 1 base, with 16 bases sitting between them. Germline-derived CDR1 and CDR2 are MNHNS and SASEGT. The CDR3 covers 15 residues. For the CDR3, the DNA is TGTGCCAGCGAGGAAACGGGGCTTGGCACAGATACGCAGTATTTT. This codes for CASEETGLGTDTQYF.

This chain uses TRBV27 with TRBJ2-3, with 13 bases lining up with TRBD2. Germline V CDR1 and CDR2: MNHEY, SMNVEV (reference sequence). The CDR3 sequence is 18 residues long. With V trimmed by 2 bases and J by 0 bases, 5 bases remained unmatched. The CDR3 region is CASSLTSGGARSTDTQYF. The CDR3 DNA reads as TGTGCCAGCAGTTTAACTAGCGGGGGGGCCAGGAGCACAGATACGCAGTATTTT.

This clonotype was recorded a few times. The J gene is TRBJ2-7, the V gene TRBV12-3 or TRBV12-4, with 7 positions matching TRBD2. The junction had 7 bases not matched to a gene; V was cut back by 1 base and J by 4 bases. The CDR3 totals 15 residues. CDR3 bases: TGTGCCAGCAGTTTAGGCCAGCGGGGTTGGTACGAGCAGTACTTC. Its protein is CASSLGQRGWYEQYF.

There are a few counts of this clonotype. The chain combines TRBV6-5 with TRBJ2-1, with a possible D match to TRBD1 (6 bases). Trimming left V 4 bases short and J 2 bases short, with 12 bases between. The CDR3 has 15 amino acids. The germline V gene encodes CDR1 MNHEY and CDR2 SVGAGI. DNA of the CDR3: TGTGCCAGCAGTTCGGACAGAGCCCCCTACAATGAGCAGTTCTTC. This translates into CASSSDRAPYNEQFF.

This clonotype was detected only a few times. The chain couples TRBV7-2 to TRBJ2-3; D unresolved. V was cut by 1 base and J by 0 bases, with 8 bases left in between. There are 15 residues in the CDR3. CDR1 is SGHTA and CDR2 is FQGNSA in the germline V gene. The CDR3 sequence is CASSLGYLSTDTQYF. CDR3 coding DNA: TGTGCCAGCAGCTTAGGATACCTTAGCACAGATACGCAGTATTTT.

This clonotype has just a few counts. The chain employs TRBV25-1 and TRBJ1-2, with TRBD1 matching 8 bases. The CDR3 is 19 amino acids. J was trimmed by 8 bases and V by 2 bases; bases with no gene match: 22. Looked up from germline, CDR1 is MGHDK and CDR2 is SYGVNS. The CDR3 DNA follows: TGTGCCAGCAGTGAAGCGCCTCGGACAGGGCTTGGGGATCAACACGGCTACACCTTC. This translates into CASSEAPRTGLGDQHGYTF.